This TCR beta chain was recorded in a study of shared clonotypes between healthy human individuals. Study summary: Plates per donor: three CD4 naive, three CD4 memory, two CD8 naive, one CD8 memory. Study findings and constraints: Generation of non-shared clonotypes was less probable than generation of clonotypes shared by all four donors.

Trimming stripped 8 bases from V and 4 bases from J, with 11 bases between. The germline gives CDR1 MDHEN, CDR2 SYDVKM. There are 12 residues in the CDR3. With respect to this clone: Its specificity is not known.

Execution of the assay was at deep level. Method: immunoSEQ multiplex PCR; TCRdb's copy keeps in-frame clones and lacks some. Among 650,000 to 800,000 clones, 92% were seen once, and the ten largest hold approximately 25%. As defined, naive CD8 cells were CD45RO-negative and positively selected for CCR7, with terminally differentiated effector memory CD45RA+ cells excluded. The donors were all Caucasian adults (living in Nashville, Tennessee). The sequencing sample was made of naive CD8+ T cells sorted from blood. The receptor's source is a man aged 30-40 years in good health. The rearrangement uses TRBV28 and TRBJ1-1; D gene unclear. The CDR3 is CASGPGVTEAFF. CDR3 coding DNA: TGTGCCAGCGGGCCTGGGGTCACTGAAGCTTTCTTT.